A selection of T cell receptor beta chains follows, all from one sample in a study of graft-versus-host responses after intestinal transplantation. TCRdb's table, derived via immunoSEQ multiplex PCR, lists solely in-frame clones and lacks some. The table records 90,000 to 120,000 clones, 80% to 90% of them present only once. No cognate antigen is known for these TCRs. This sample comprised unstimulated CD4+ T cells sorted from spleen or lymph node cells, obtained before transplant. Source of these receptors: a human donor who was the organ donor for an intestinal transplant. The CDR3 runs from the conserved cysteine through the conserved F or W. The order of the fields is J gene, clone size, D gene, V gene, CDR3 protein, CDR3 DNA. The D gene is left open where the match is weak. Size is omitted from some rows. Given values are once, few, many or a class for expanded clones.

TRBJ1-2	-	-	TRBV11-2	CASSVDRDPYYGYTF	TGTGCCAGCAGCGTCGACAGAGATCCTTACTATGGCTACACCTTC
TRBJ2-7	few	-	TRBV7-9	CASGLGREQYF	TGTGCCAGCGGCTTGGGACGGGAGCAGTACTTC
TRBJ1-3	-	-	TRBV9	CASSPIMQGFGNTIYF	TGTGCCAGCAGCCCCATAATGCAGGGCTTCGGAAACACCATATATTTT
TRBJ1-1	-	-	TRBV5-1	CASSLVQMNTEAFF	TGCGCCAGCAGCTTGGTTCAGATGAACACTGAAGCTTTCTTT
TRBJ1-1	-	-	TRBV2	CASSPGTRPAFF	TGTGCCAGCAGCCCCGGGACGCGCCCAGCTTTCTTT
TRBJ2-2	-	-	TRBV25-1	CASREGGLDTGELFF	TGTGCCAGCCGAGAAGGTGGTTTAGACACCGGGGAGCTGTTTTTT
TRBJ2-1	-	TRBD2	TRBV11-2	CASSLELAASYNEQFF	TGTGCCAGCAGCCTCGAACTAGCGGCCTCCTACAATGAGCAGTTCTTC
TRBJ2-1	-	TRBD2	TRBV11-3	CASSLETSGYNEQFF	TGTGCCAGCAGCTTAGAGACTAGCGGTTACAATGAGCAGTTCTTC
TRBJ2-7	-	-	TRBV10-3	CAISERTMTYEQYF	TGTGCCATCAGTGAACGGACTATGACCTACGAGCAGTACTTC
TRBJ1-2	-	TRBD1	TRBV28	CASSRRQGASQPF	TGTGCCAGCAGCCGTCGACAGGGGGCAAGCCAACCCTTC
TRBJ1-3	-	TRBD1	TRBV19	CASSIARGQARHTIYF	TGTGCCAGTAGTATAGCCCGGGGACAGGCGAGGCACACCATATATTTT
TRBJ2-1	-	TRBD2	TRBV7-6	CASSRLAGVDNEQFF	TGTGCCAGCAGCCGCCTAGCGGGAGTCGACAATGAGCAGTTCTTC
TRBJ1-4	-	TRBD1	TRBV7-6	CASSLTGEKLFF	TGTGCCAGCAGCTTGACAGGGGAAAAACTGTTTTTT
TRBJ2-1	-	-	TRBV5-1	CASSLGQYNEQFF	TGCGCCAGCAGCTTGGGACAGTACAATGAGCAGTTCTTC
TRBJ1-4	-	-	TRBV10-3	CAIGAGVGEKLFF	TGTGCCATCGGGGCGGGTGTAGGGGAAAAACTGTTTTTT
TRBJ1-1	-	-	TRBV5-6	CASSLAREAFF	TGTGCCAGCAGCTTGGCCAGGGAAGCTTTCTTT
TRBJ2-7	-	TRBD1	TRBV6-5	CASSSETGFNEQYF	TGTGCCAGCAGTTCTGAGACAGGGTTTAACGAGCAGTACTTC
TRBJ1-6	-	TRBD1	TRBV29-1	CSVRDRGNSPLHF	TGCAGCGTTCGGGACAGGGGGAATTCACCCCTCCACTTT
TRBJ1-4	-	-	TRBV18	CASSSVPKMATNEKLFF	TGTGCCAGCTCATCGGTGCCCAAAATGGCAACTAATGAAAAACTGTTTTTT
TRBJ2-7	-	-	TRBV28	CASSLPQGGNEQYF	TGTGCCAGCAGTTTACCACAGGGGGGGAACGAGCAGTACTTC
TRBJ2-3	-	TRBD2	TRBV19	CASSVAGGTDTQYF	TGTGCCAGTTCCGTGGCGGGAGGGACAGATACGCAGTATTTT
TRBJ1-2	-	-	TRBV7-2	CASSRTDYGYTF	TGTGCCAGCAGCCGGACAGACTATGGCTACACCTTC
TRBJ1-2	once	TRBD1	TRBV7-9	CASSQASATGGGYTF	TGTGCCAGCAGCCAAGCATCCGCGACAGGGGGCGGCTACACCTTC
TRBJ2-3	once	TRBD2	TRBV9	CASGASSTDTQYF	TGTGCTAGCGGGGCGTCAAGCACAGATACGCAGTATTTT
TRBJ2-3	-	-	TRBV7-3	CASSPMGGADTQYF	TGTGCCAGCAGCCCTATGGGTGGTGCAGATACGCAGTATTTT
TRBJ2-1	-	TRBD1	TRBV7-9	CASSWGQGANEQFF	TGTGCCAGCAGCTGGGGACAGGGGGCGAATGAGCAGTTCTTC
TRBJ2-3	-	TRBD2	TRBV5-1	CASSLNPGGTDTQYF	TGCGCCAGCAGCTTAAACCCGGGGGGGACAGATACGCAGTATTTT
TRBJ2-7	once	-	TRBV4-2	CASSQDIRGGSPYEQYF	TGTGCCAGCAGCCAAGATATTCGGGGCGGCTCTCCCTACGAGCAGTACTTC